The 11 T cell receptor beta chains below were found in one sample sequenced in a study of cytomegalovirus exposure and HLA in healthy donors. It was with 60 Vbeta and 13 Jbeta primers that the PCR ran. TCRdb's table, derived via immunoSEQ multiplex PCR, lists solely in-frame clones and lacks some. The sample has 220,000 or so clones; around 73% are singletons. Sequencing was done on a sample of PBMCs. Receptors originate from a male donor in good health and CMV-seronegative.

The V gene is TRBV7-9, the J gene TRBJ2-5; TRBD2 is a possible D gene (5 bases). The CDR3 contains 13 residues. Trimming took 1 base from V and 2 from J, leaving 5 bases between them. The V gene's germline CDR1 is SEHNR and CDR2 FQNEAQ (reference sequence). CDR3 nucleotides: TGTGCCAGCAGCTTAGGGACTCAAGAGACCCAGTACTTC. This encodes CASSLGTQETQYF.

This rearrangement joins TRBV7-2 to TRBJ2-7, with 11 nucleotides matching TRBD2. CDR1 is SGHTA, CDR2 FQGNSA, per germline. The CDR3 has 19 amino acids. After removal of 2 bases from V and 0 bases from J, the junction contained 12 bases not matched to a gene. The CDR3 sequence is CASSLWSSSTSGTSYEQYF. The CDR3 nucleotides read TGTGCCAGCAGCTTATGGTCTTCGTCGACTAGCGGGACCTCCTACGAGCAGTACTTC.

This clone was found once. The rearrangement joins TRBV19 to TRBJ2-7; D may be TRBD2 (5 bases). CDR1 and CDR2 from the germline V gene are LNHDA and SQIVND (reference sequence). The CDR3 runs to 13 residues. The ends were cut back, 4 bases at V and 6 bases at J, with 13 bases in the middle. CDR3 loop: CASSTHVSGEQYF. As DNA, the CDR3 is TGTGCCAGTAGTACCCATGTCAGCGGCGAGCAGTACTTC.

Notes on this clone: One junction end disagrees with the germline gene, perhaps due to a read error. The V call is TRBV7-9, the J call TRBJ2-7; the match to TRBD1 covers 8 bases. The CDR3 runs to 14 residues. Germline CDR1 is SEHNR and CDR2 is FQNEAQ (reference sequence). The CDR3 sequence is CASSLLRGREGSTW. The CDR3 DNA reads TGTGCCAGCAGCCTACTCAGGGGGCGAGAAGGGAGCACTTGG.

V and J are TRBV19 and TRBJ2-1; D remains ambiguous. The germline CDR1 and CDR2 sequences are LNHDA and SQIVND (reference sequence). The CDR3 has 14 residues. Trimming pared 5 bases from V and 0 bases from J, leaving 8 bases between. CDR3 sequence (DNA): TGTGCCAGTAGTCCCTTCAGCTCCTACAATGAGCAGTTCTTC. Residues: CASSPFSSYNEQFF.

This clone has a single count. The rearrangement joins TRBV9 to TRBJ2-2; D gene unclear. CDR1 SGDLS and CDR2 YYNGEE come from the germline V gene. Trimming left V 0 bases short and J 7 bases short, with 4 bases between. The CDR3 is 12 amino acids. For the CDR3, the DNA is TGTGCCAGCAGCGTAGTAAACGGGGAGCTGTTTTTT. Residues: CASSVVNGELFF.

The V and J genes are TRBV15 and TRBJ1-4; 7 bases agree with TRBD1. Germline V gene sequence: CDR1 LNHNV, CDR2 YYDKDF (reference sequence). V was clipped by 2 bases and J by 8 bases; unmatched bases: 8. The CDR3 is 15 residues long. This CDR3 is CATSRKTGFTEKLFF. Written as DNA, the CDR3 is TGTGCCACCAGCAGAAAGACAGGGTTTACGGAAAAACTGTTTTTT.

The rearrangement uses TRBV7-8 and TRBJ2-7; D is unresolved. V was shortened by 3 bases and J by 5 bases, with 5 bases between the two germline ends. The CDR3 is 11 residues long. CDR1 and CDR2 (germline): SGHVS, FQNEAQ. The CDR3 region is CASSFGDEQYF. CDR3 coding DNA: TGTGCCAGCAGCTTTGGAGACGAGCAGTACTTC.

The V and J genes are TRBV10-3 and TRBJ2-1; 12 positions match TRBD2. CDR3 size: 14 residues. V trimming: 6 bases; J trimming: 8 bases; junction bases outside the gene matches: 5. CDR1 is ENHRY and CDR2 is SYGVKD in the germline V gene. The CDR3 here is CAIRRTSGVDEQFF. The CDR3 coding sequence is TGTGCCATCAGGAGGACTAGCGGGGTCGATGAGCAGTTCTTC.

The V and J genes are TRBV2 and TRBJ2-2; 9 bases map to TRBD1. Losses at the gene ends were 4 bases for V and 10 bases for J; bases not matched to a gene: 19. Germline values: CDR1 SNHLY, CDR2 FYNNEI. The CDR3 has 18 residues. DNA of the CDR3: TGTGCCAGCAGTGGCCTGAGGATTAGGGGACAGGGCCAGGTGGAGCTGTTTTTT. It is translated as CASSGLRIRGQGQVELFF.

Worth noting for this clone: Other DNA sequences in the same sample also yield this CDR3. The CDR3, as DNA: TGTGCCAGCAGTGCCCAGACAGGGAGCACTGAAGCTTTCTTT. The encoded protein is CASSAQTGSTEAFF. The rearrangement links TRBV2 to TRBJ1-1, with 7 bases aligning to TRBD1. The CDR3 loop spans 14 amino acids. Per the germline V gene, CDR1 is SNHLY and CDR2 is FYNNEI. With 4 bases clipped from V and 4 bases from J, the junction kept 6 bases outside the gene matches.